These 5 T cell receptor beta chains originate from one sample sequenced in a study of T cell repertoires in cytomegalovirus infection. TCRdb ran MiXCR on the reads and lists one entry per CDR3 protein. Of under 300,000 distinct CDR3 sequences listed, approximately 13% were seen once; the top ten hold 1.5% to 2%. Sequencing was carried out using PBMCs. The receptor source for this set is a human donor in good health (CMV status not recorded). Some clones in this sample may be carry-over from other donors' samples.

This clonotype was picked up many times. The V call is TRBV4-3, the J call TRBJ1-6, with 8 bases lining up with TRBD1. Trimming took 2 bases from V and 6 from J; bases not matched to a gene: 9. Germline CDR1 LGHNA, CDR2 YSLEER. There are 17 residues in the CDR3. In DNA form, the CDR3 reads TGCGCCAGCAGCCAACGGGGCCCCGACAGGGGTAATTCACCCCTCCACTTT. It specifies CASSQRGPDRGNSPLHF.

This clonotype was observed a few times. DNA of the CDR3: TGCAGCGTTCGCGACAGGGCTGGGGCCAACGTCCTGACTTTC. It is translated as CSVRDRAGANVLTF. This chain uses TRBV29-1 with TRBJ2-6, with 7 nucleotides matching TRBD1. The CDR3 has 14 residues. Germline-derived CDR1 and CDR2 are SQVTM and ANQGSEA. The V gene end was trimmed by 5 bases and the J gene end by 2 bases; junction bases not matched to a gene: 3.

This rearrangement joins TRBV29-1 to TRBJ1-1; D possibly corresponds to TRBD1 (6 bases). In germline, CDR1 is SQVTM, CDR2 ANQGSEA. V lost 2 bases, J lost 5 bases, and 12 bases lay in between. There are 13 residues in the CDR3. The CDR3 DNA sequence: TGCAGCGTTGAATTGGGGGCGAGGACTGAAGCTTTCTTT. Residues: CSVELGARTEAFF.

This chain connects TRBV27 to TRBJ2-3, with 10 bases identical to TRBD2. Unmatched junction bases numbered 2, after V lost 0 bases and J lost 8 bases. CDR1 is MNHEY and CDR2 is SMNVEV in the germline V gene (reference sequence). The CDR3 has 14 residues. CDR3 amino acids: CASSLSSSGSTQYF. The CDR3 DNA sequence: TGTGCCAGCAGTTTATCTTCTAGCGGGAGTACGCAGTATTTT.

The chain carries TRBV19 and TRBJ1-4; no reliable D call. V was clipped by 6 bases and J by 4 bases, with 12 bases between them. Looked up from germline, CDR1 is LNHDA and CDR2 is SQIVND (reference sequence). This CDR3 contains 14 residues. The CDR3 is CASSPGNRNEKLFF. In DNA, the CDR3 is TGTGCCAGTAGCCCCGGGAATCGTAATGAAAAACTGTTTTTT.